The text below deals with one T cell receptor beta chain. Antigen specificity is unknown. The data stem from a study of cytomegalovirus exposure and HLA in healthy donors. Study details: The 120 validation repertoires used the same platform as the roughly 700 first-cohort repertoires (as reported by a later analysis).

While the first cohort had 600 to 800 subjects, the donors belonged to the separate validation cohort of fewer than 150 subjects. The protocol was immunoSEQ multiplex PCR, while the TCRdb copy is restricted to in-frame clones and leaves out a portion. The profile shows 150,000 to 200,000 clones, 86% of them singletons. Findings and caveats of the study: 150 or so TCR beta chains were listed as cytomegalovirus-associated.

Looked up from germline, CDR1 is LNHNV and CDR2 is YYDKDF (reference sequence). V trimming: 8 bases; J trimming: 7 bases; junction bases outside the gene matches: 12. CDR3 length equals 15 residues. What was sequenced was PBMCs. This receptor was identified in a man younger than 30 in good health and CMV-seropositive. The V call is TRBV15, the J call TRBJ2-1, with 9 bases fitting TRBD2. As DNA, the CDR3 is TGTGCCACCCAAGGGGGGGGACTAGCCCGTAATGAGCAGTTCTTC. Protein: CATQGGGLARNEQFF. Complete variable domain (other parts from reference TRBV15 and TRBJ2-1): DAMVIQNPRYQVTQFGKPVTLSCSQTLNHNVMYWYQQKSSQAPKLLFHYYDKDFNNEADTPDNFQSRRPNTSFCFLDIRSPGLGDTAMYLCATQGGGLARNEQFFGPGTRLTVL.